This T cell receptor (beta chain) was captured in a study of human T cells and chemical hapten exposure. Regarding this clonotype: A read error may account for a junction end that differs from germline.

MiXCR, run by TCRdb on the RACE reads, gives a single entry per CDR3 protein. In the table there are about 120,000 distinct CDR3 sequences, around an eighth of which are singletons. Time point given: pre-sensitization, week 0. Treatment defined: therapeutic diphenylcyclopropenone sensitization with weekly scalp DPC. CDR3 length: 15 amino acids. Looked up from germline, CDR1 is SGHAT and CDR2 is FQNNGV. This material consisted of whole blood, taken in connection with sensitization to the hapten diphenylcyclopropenone (DPC). The receptor's source is a woman younger than 30 with alopecia areata. Some clones in this sample may be carry-over from other donors' samples. The chain combines TRBV11-2 with TRBJ1-1, with no clear D. The CDR3 reads CVSSLAGSSGTEAFF. Written as DNA, the CDR3 is TGTGTCAGCAGCTTAGCAGGATCCTCGGGGACTGAAGCTTTCTTT.